The clone carrying this T cell receptor (beta chain) was detected only a few times. This record belongs to a study of shared clonotypes between healthy human individuals. Germline CDR1 and CDR2: SEHNR and FQNEAQ (reference sequence). The CDR3 spans 13 residues. V gave up 0 bases and J gave up 4 bases, with 4 bases separating them. Those who donated, Caucasian adults without exception, all lived in Nashville, Tennessee. The deep-level immunoSEQ assay was used. The authors' processing: Without quality scores, immunoSEQ junctional reads could not be filtered like full-length reads. Sequencing was performed with immunoSEQ multiplex PCR; in TCRdb, only in-frame clones are kept and a portion is missing. That table is the source of V, J and clone size, and D and trimming were worked out from the DNA. The sample has around 530,000 clones; around 78% are singletons.

Sequencing was performed on PBMCs. The chain couples TRBV7-9 to TRBJ1-5; D is ambiguous. The receptor was isolated from a woman aged 40 to 50 in good health. Some clones in this sample may be carry-over from other donors' samples. The CDR3 DNA reads as TGTGCCAGCAGCTTAGCCTTAAATCAGCCCCAGCATTTT. Encoded protein: CASSLALNQPQHF.